Listed below are T cell receptor beta chains from one sample, sequenced in a study of shared clonotypes between healthy human individuals. Here immunoSEQ multiplex PCR was the method, and the copy in TCRdb shows in-frame clones only, minus some. The sample includes about 1 million clones, more than 60% of them seen just once. The material sequenced was memory CD4+ T cells sorted from blood. These receptors were obtained from a man in his late teens or twenties in good health. The CDR3 runs from the conserved cysteine through the conserved F or W. The D gene is left open where the match is weak. A row's size may be missing; if present it is once, few, many or a size class.

CDR3	DNA	V	D	size	J
CASSPSWKLAAKRGDEQFF	TGCGCCAGCAGCCCAAGTTGGAAACTAGCGGCTAAACGGGGGGATGAGCAGTTCTTC	TRBV5-1	TRBD2	.	TRBJ2-1
CASSYDRGRSADTQYF	TGTGCCAGCAGCTACGACAGGGGGCGATCCGCAGATACGCAGTATTTT	TRBV5-6	TRBD1	once	TRBJ2-3
CASSLGQGASNQPQHF	TGTGCCAGCAGCTTGGGGCAGGGTGCTAGCAATCAGCCCCAGCATTTT	TRBV5-4	.	.	TRBJ1-5
CASSTGDTDTQYF	TGTGCCAGCTCCACAGGGGACACAGATACGCAGTATTTT	TRBV4-2	TRBD1	few	TRBJ2-3
CAIGQGWEGNEQFF	TGTGCCATCGGACAGGGATGGGAGGGCAATGAGCAGTTCTTC	TRBV10-3	.	.	TRBJ2-1
CASSTWTSGTDTQYF	TGTGCCAGCAGCACATGGACTAGCGGCACAGATACGCAGTATTTT	TRBV5-4	TRBD2	.	TRBJ2-3
CASSGSILGPGAGGEQFF	TGTGCCAGCAGTGGCTCCATCCTTGGCCCCGGGGCGGGTGGTGAGCAGTTCTTC	TRBV2	.	once	TRBJ2-1
CASSRTSVETQYF	TGTGCCAGCAGTCGGACTAGCGTTGAGACCCAGTACTTC	TRBV6-6	TRBD2	few	TRBJ2-5
CASSESSGANVLTF	TGTGCCAGCAGTGAAAGCTCTGGGGCCAACGTCCTGACTTTC	TRBV2	.	.	TRBJ2-6
CASLGGQGRYEQYF	TGTGCCAGCTTGGGGGGACAGGGACGCTACGAGCAGTACTTC	TRBV6-5	TRBD1	.	TRBJ2-7
CSVERTGGNTGELFF	TGCAGCGTTGAAAGGACAGGAGGGAACACCGGGGAGCTGTTTTTT	TRBV29-1	TRBD1	once	TRBJ2-2
CASSVAGNQPQHF	TGTGCCAGCAGCGTAGCCGGAAATCAGCCCCAGCATTTT	TRBV9	.	.	TRBJ1-5
CASSYSGGSNYGYTF	TGTGCCAGCAGTTACTCGGGAGGGTCTAACTATGGCTACACCTTC	TRBV6-5	.	.	TRBJ1-2
CASRKDAWEQYF	TGTGCCAGCAGGAAGGACGCTTGGGAGCAGTACTTC	TRBV6-5	.	.	TRBJ2-7
CASNFGTSAQETQYF	TGTGCCAGCAATTTTGGGACTAGCGCCCAAGAGACCCAGTACTTC	TRBV2	TRBD2	.	TRBJ2-5
CASSQASAANEKLFF	TGCGCCAGCAGCCAAGCGTCAGCAGCTAATGAAAAACTGTTTTTT	TRBV4-1	.	.	TRBJ1-4
CASSRHGFNQPQHF	TGTGCCAGCAGCCGGCACGGCTTCAATCAGCCCCAGCATTTT	TRBV7-8	.	once	TRBJ1-5